A single sample is the source of the 18 T cell receptor beta chains below, sequenced in a study of post-analysis software for immune sequencing data. Findings and limits, study-wide: Controls had lower frequencies than patients of 4 or 5 TRBV segments, which included TRBV5-6, TRBV5-1 and TRBV20-1.

Unique molecular identifiers were carried by the TCR beta cDNA libraries. MiXCR, run by TCRdb on the PCR reads, gives a single entry per CDR3 protein. Found here are about 460,000 distinct CDR3 sequences, under 55% of them singletons; the top ten hold roughly an eighth. No cognate antigen is known for these TCRs. The material sequenced was blood. The origin of the receptors is a girl aged 5 to 17 with multiple sclerosis.

The chain couples TRBV11-2 to TRBJ1-2; tentative D call: TRBD1 (6 bases). From germline, CDR1 is SGHAT and CDR2 FQNNGV. The CDR3 sequence is 16 residues long. V lost 0 bases and J lost 4, with 15 bases in between. The CDR3 reads CASSLDSDGGAYGYTF. CDR3 coding DNA: TGTGCCAGCAGCTTAGACTCTGACGGGGGGGCCTATGGCTACACCTTC.

This rearrangement joins TRBV7-3 to TRBJ2-2; D is possibly TRBD1 (6 bases). Trimming took 1 base from V and 1 from J, leaving 10 bases between them. The CDR3 has 16 residues. Germline V gives CDR1 SGHTA, CDR2 FQGTGA. The CDR3 sequence is CASSLSRTENTGELFF. The CDR3 DNA reads as TGTGCCAGCAGCTTAAGTCGGACAGAGAACACCGGGGAGCTGTTTTTT.

The J gene is TRBJ2-7, the V gene TRBV28; 13 bases match TRBD2. The J call may be mistaken, given a closer DNA end match to TRBJ2-5. Per the germline V gene, CDR1 is MDHEN and CDR2 is SYDVKM. There are 18 residues in the CDR3. The CDR3, as DNA: TGTGCCAGCAGTCCATGGGGACTAGCGGGACGGTATCAAGAGACCCAGTACTTC. Translation gives CASSPWGLAGRYQETQYF.

Details on this clonotype: One end of the junction is discordant with germline, which a read error may explain. The chain has TRBV6-1 and TRBJ2-7, with D possibly being TRBD1 (6 bases). The CDR3 spans 18 residues. The germline CDR1 and CDR2 sequences are MNHNS and SASEGT. This CDR3 is CASSPQGPNPGETYVQYF. The CDR3 DNA is TGTGCCAGCAGCCCCCAGGGGCCCAACCCCGGAGAGACATACGTGCAGTACTTC.

This clonotype was found a few times. This chain joins TRBV20-1 and TRBJ2-5; D perhaps matches TRBD1 (6 bases). The closer fit of TRBJ2-7 to the DNA end suggests the J call may be wrong. Germline CDR1 DFQATT, CDR2 SNEGSKA (reference sequence). The CDR3 consists of 14 residues. Written as DNA, the CDR3 is TGCAGTGCTGTAGAGGTCGGGACATCGCCCGAGCAGTACTTC. Its protein product is CSAVEVGTSPEQYF.

The chain joins TRBV27 to TRBJ2-7; TRBD2 agrees at 7 bases. Germline V lookup: CDR1 MNHEY, CDR2 SMNVEV (reference sequence). With V trimmed by 6 bases and J by 0 bases, 8 bases remained unmatched. The CDR3 sequence is 15 residues long. DNA for the CDR3: TGTGCCAGCAGCGTGACCGGCGGGAGCTCCTACGAGCAGTACTTC. This translates into CASSVTGGSSYEQYF.

J is TRBJ2-7 and V is TRBV3-1; 9 positions match TRBD2. V was pared by 4 bases and J by 7 bases, with 11 bases of the junction left unmatched. This CDR3 has 15 amino acids. Germline V CDR1 and CDR2: LGHDT, YNNKEL (reference sequence). The CDR3 DNA reads TGTGCCAGCAGCCTCTCGACTAGCGGCTACAATGAGCAGTACTTC. Its translation: CASSLSTSGYNEQYF.

V is TRBV4-1 and J is TRBJ2-1; D uncertain. The DNA end lines up better with TRBJ2-7; the J call may be wrong. This CDR3 has 13 residues. Germline assignment: CDR1 MGHRA and CDR2 YSYEKL. The CDR3 DNA is TGCGCCAGCAGCCAAGGGACGACCTTCGAGCAGTACTTC. Translating it yields CASSQGTTFEQYF.

This clonotype appeared a few times. The chain employs TRBV7-3 and TRBJ2-7, with TRBD2 matching 7 bases. There are 16 residues in the CDR3. Germline V gene sequence: CDR1 SGHTA, CDR2 FQGTGA. The J segment lost 3 bases and the V segment lost 6 bases, leaving 14 bases of the junction unmatched. The CDR3 is CASSHHGEGRYYEQYF. In DNA, the CDR3 is TGTGCCAGCAGTCATCATGGGGAGGGGAGATACTACGAGCAGTACTTC.

Remarks on this clonotype: Compared with germline, one end of the junction differs, possibly owing to a read error. This sequence joins TRBV7-7 and TRBJ2-3; a weak D match, TRBD2 (5 bases). The CDR3 consists of 14 residues. Per germline, CDR1 SSHAT and CDR2 FNYEAQ (reference sequence). CDR3 protein: CASSLAPLGDTQYF. CDR3 sequence (DNA): TGTGCTAGCAGCTTAGCGCCACTGGGGGATACGCAGTATTTT.

This clonotype appeared a few times. J is TRBJ2-1 and V is TRBV20-1; perhaps TRBD1 as D (5 bases). CDR1 DFQATT and CDR2 SNEGSKA come from the germline V gene (reference sequence). This CDR3 has 14 residues. Trimming took 6 bases from V and 1 from J, leaving 13 bases between them. The CDR3: CSASDSLSYNEQFF. CDR3 coding DNA: TGCAGTGCCTCCGACAGCCTGTCCTACAATGAGCAGTTCTTC.

This clonotype showed up just a few times. This chain links TRBV5-1 with TRBJ2-5; 8 positions match TRBD1. CDR1 SGHRS and CDR2 YFSETQ come from the germline V gene. The CDR3 runs 13 residues. With V trimmed by 3 bases and J by 3 bases, 1 base remained unmatched. This CDR3 is CASSSGQEETQYF. In DNA, the CDR3 is TGCGCCAGCAGCTCGGGACAGGAAGAGACCCAGTACTTC.

This chain joins TRBV10-3 and TRBJ2-5, with TRBD2 identical over 12 bases. CDR1 and CDR2 (germline): ENHRY, SYGVKD. V lost 6 bases, J lost 5 bases, and 16 bases stayed unmatched. There are 18 residues in the CDR3. CDR3 DNA: TGTGCCATCAGCGCGAGACTAGCGGGAGACATGGTGGGGGAGACCCAGTACTTC. This translates into CAISARLAGDMVGETQYF.

As for this clonotype: This is likely a read error, given that the CDR3 carries no conserved phenylalanine or tryptophan at its end. The J gene is TRBJ2-1, the V gene TRBV12-3 or TRBV12-4; no reliable D call. CDR3 length: 12 amino acids. Trimming left V 10 bases short and J 5 bases short, with 12 bases between. The CDR3 DNA sequence: TGTGCCATACTATCCGTGGACAATGAGCAGTTCTCC. Its protein product is CAILSVDNEQFS.

This clonotype was detected only a few times. The chain employs TRBV15 and TRBJ2-7, with a weak D call TRBD2 (6 bases). The CDR3 is 15 residues long. Trimming removed 5 bases from V and 7 bases from J, with 21 bases in between. Germline CDR1 reads LNHNV; CDR2 reads YYDKDF (reference sequence). The CDR3 region is CATSEPGLKLEEQYF. The CDR3 DNA follows: TGTGCCACCAGCGAACCGGGACTCAAATTAGAGGAGCAGTACTTC.

The chain employs TRBV29-1 and TRBJ1-2; 9 positions match TRBD1. The V and J ends lost 6 bases and 8 bases, in that order; junction bases with no gene match: 7. The CDR3 extends over 12 amino acids. Per the germline V gene, CDR1 is SQVTM and CDR2 is ANQGSEA. The CDR3 coding sequence is TGCAGCGTGGACACAGGGGGCGTCGGCTACACCTTC. This sequence encodes CSVDTGGVGYTF.

This clonotype was observed a few times. The chain recombines TRBV10-3 with TRBJ1-2; no clear D. V lost 2 bases, J lost 2 bases, and 0 bases lay in between. From germline, CDR1 is ENHRY and CDR2 SYGVKD. This CDR3 spans 11 amino acids. The CDR3 bases are TGTGCCATCAGTGAGAACTATGGCTACACCTTC. Its protein is CAISENYGYTF.

This clonotype was picked up a small number of times. V is TRBV9 and J is TRBJ2-7; TRBD1 might be the D (6 bases). V dropped 0 bases and J dropped 2 bases, with 12 bases sitting between them. CDR3 size: 15 residues. Looked up from germline, CDR1 is SGDLS and CDR2 is YYNGEE. In nucleotides, the CDR3 is TGTGCCAGCAGCGTAGGGCAGGGGAGTGCCTACGAGCAGTACTTC. Translation gives CASSVGQGSAYEQYF.